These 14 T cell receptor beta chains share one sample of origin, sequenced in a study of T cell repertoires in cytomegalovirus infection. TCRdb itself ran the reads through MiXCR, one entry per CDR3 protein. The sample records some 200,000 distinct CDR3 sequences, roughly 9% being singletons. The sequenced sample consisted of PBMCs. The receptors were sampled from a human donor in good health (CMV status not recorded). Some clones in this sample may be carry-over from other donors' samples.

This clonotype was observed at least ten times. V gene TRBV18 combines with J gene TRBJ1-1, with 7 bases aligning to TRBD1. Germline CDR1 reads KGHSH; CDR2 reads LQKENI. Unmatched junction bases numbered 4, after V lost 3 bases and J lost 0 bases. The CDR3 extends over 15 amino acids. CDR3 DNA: TGTGCCAGCTCACCCGGGACAGAAATGAACACTGAAGCTTTCTTT. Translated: CASSPGTEMNTEAFF.

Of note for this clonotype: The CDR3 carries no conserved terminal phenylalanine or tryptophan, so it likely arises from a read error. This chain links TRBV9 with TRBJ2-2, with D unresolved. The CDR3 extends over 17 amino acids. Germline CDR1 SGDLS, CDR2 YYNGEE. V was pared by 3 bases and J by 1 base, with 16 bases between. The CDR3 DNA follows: TGTGCCAGCAGCGCTAATTTGGGCAGAATGAACACCGGGGAGCTGTTTCTT. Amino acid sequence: CASSANLGRMNTGELFL.

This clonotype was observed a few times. The CDR3 DNA follows: TGTGCCAGTAGGTACGGCAGGGCTACAGATACGCAGTATTTT. This translates into CASRYGRATDTQYF. The rearrangement joins TRBV19 to TRBJ2-3; a possible D gene is TRBD1 (5 bases). The CDR3 contains 14 residues. V lost 6 bases and J lost 3, with 13 bases in between. CDR1 LNHDA and CDR2 SQIVND come from the germline V gene (reference sequence).

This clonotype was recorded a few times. Here the CDR3 DNA reads TGTGCCAGCAGCTTGGAAGTGAACACCGGGGAGCTGTTTTTT. It translates to CASSLEVNTGELFF. The gene calls are TRBV5-4 and TRBJ2-2; D is undetermined. Trimming removed 0 bases at V and 1 base at J, with 4 bases between. The CDR3 loop spans 14 amino acids. Germline V gives CDR1 SGHNT, CDR2 YYREEE (reference sequence).

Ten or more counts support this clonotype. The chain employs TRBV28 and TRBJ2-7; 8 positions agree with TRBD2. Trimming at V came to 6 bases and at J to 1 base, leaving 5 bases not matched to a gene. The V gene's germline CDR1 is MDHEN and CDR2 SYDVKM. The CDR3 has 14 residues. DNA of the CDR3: TGTGCCAGCAGGAAGCGGGAGTCGTCCTACGAGCAGTACTTC. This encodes CASRKRESSYEQYF. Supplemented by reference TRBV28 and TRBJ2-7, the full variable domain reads DVKVTQSSRYLVKRTGEKVFLECVQDMDHENMFWYRQDPGLGLRLIYFSYDVKMKEKGDIPEGYSVSREKKERFSLILESASTNQTSMYLCASRKRESSYEQYFGPGTRLTVT.

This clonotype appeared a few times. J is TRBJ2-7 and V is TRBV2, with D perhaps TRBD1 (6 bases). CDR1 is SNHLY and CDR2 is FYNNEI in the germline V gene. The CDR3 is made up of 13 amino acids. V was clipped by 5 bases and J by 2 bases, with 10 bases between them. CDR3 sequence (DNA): TGTGCCAGCAGTCGGGACAAGACCTACGAGCAGTACTTC. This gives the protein CASSRDKTYEQYF.

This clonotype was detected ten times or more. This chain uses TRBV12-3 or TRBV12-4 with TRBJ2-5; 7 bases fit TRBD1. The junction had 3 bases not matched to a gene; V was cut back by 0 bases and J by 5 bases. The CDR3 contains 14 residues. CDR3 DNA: TGTGCCAGCAGTTTAGCGCAGGGGGATGAGACCCAGTACTTC. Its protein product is CASSLAQGDETQYF.

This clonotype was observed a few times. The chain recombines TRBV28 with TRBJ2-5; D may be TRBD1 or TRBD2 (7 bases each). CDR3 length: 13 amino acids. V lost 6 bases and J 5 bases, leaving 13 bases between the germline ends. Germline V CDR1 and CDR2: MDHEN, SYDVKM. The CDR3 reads CASRNQGGETQYF. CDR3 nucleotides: TGTGCCAGCAGAAATCAGGGGGGGGAGACCCAGTACTTC.

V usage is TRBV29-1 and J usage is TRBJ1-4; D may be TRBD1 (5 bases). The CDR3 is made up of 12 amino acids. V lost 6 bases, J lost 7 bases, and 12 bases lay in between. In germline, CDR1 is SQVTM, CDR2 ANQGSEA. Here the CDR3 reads CSVQRGGEKLFF. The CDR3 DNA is TGCAGCGTGCAACGCGGGGGTGAAAAACTGTTTTTT.

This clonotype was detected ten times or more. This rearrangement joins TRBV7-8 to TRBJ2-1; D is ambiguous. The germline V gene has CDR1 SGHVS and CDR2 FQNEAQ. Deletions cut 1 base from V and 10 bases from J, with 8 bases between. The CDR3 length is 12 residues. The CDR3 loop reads CASSLDTPEQFF. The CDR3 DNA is TGTGCCAGCAGCTTAGATACCCCAGAGCAGTTCTTC.

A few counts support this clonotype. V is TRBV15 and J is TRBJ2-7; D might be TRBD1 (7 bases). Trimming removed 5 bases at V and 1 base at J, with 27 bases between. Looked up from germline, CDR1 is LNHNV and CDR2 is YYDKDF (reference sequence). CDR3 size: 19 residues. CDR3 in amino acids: CATSRHLGGRDRGSYEQYF. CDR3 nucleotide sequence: TGTGCCACCAGCCGACATCTGGGAGGACGGGACAGAGGTTCCTACGAGCAGTACTTC. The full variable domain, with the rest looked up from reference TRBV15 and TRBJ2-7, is DAMVIQNPRYQVTQFGKPVTLSCSQTLNHNVMYWYQQKSSQAPKLLFHYYDKDFNNEADTPDNFQSRRPNTSFCFLDIRSPGLGDTAMYLCATSRHLGGRDRGSYEQYFGPGTRLTVT.

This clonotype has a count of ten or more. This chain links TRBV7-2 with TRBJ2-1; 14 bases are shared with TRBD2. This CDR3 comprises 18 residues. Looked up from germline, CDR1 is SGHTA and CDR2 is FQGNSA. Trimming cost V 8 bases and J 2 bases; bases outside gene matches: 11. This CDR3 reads CASRPGLAGAHTYNEQFF. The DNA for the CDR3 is TGTGCCAGCCGTCCGGGACTAGCGGGAGCCCATACCTACAATGAGCAGTTCTTC.

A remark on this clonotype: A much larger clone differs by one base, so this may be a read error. The CDR3 DNA reads as TGTACCAGCAGTTTAGAAAACAGGGTCCACGAGCAGTACTTC. This encodes CTSSLENRVHEQYF. V gene TRBV28 combines with J gene TRBJ2-7, with D possibly TRBD1 on 6 matching bases. Germline-derived CDR1 and CDR2 are MDHEN and SYDVKM. CDR3 length equals 14 residues.

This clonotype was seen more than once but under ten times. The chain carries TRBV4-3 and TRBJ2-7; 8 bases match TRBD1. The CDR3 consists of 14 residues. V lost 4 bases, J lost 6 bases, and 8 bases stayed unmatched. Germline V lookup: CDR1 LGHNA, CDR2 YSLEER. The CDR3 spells CASSPNPGQAEQYF. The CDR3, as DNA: TGCGCCAGCAGCCCAAACCCGGGACAGGCCGAGCAGTACTTC.